The rows below give T cell receptor beta chains drawn from one sample of a study of blood T cell repertoires in COVID-19. Libraries were prepared by immunoSEQ multiplex PCR; TCRdb keeps only in-frame clonotypes and omits some of them. There are some 89,000 clones in the sample; roughly three quarters occur only once, and roughly 12% lies in the top ten. Material: peripheral blood. Receptors originate from a man in his 70s with acute or convalescent COVID-19. Each CDR3 is given with its conserved first and last residue. Fields, in order: V gene, D gene, clone size, J gene, CDR3 protein, CDR3 DNA. D genes are given only for firm matches. Clone size is stated in some rows and not others, as once, few, many or a class when expanded.

>TRBV3-1/TRBV3-2|NA|few|TRBJ2-1
CASSQLAGLSYNEQFF
TGTGCCAGCAGCCAATTGGCCGGACTCAGCTACAATGAGCAGTTCTTC
>TRBV3-1/TRBV3-2|NA|NA|TRBJ2-7
CASSLTSGNYEQYF
TGTGCCAGCAGCCTTACCTCGGGGAACTACGAGCAGTACTTC
>TRBV28|NA|NA|TRBJ1-4
CACNTRGAGNEKLFF
TGTGCCTGCAATACCCGGGGGGCTGGTAATGAAAAACTGTTTTTT
>TRBV29-1|TRBD1|NA|TRBJ1-3
CSVVYGTGEAYSGNTIYF
TGCAGCGTTGTTTACGGGACAGGGGAGGCCTACTCTGGAAACACCATATATTTT
>TRBV6-4|TRBD1|NA|TRBJ1-6
CASRSRQGEDSPLHF
TGTGCCAGCAGAAGTAGACAGGGAGAGGATTCACCCCTCCACTTT
>TRBV19|TRBD2|once|TRBJ2-4
CASSIPGLDGNIQYF
TGTGCCAGTAGTATTCCGGGACTAGACGGAAACATTCAGTACTTC
>TRBV9|NA|NA|TRBJ2-2
CASRRDATGELFF
TGTGCCAGCAGGCGGGACGCAACCGGGGAGCTGTTTTTT
>TRBV4-2|NA|NA|TRBJ1-5
CASSQAVGGDSNQPQHF
TGTGCCAGCAGCCAGGCCGTGGGGGGAGATAGCAATCAGCCCCAGCATTTT
>TRBV12-3/TRBV12-4|TRBD1|NA|TRBJ2-7
CASTQQGFYEQYF
TGTGCCAGCACCCAACAGGGGTTCTACGAGCAGTACTTC
>TRBV5-1|TRBD1|NA|TRBJ1-4
CASSSTGGYYEKLFF
TGCGCCAGCAGCAGTACAGGGGGCTATTATGAAAAACTGTTTTTT
>TRBV19|TRBD2|NA|TRBJ2-5
CASSLAGGQETQYF
TGTGCCAGTAGCTTAGCGGGGGGACAAGAGACCCAGTACTTC